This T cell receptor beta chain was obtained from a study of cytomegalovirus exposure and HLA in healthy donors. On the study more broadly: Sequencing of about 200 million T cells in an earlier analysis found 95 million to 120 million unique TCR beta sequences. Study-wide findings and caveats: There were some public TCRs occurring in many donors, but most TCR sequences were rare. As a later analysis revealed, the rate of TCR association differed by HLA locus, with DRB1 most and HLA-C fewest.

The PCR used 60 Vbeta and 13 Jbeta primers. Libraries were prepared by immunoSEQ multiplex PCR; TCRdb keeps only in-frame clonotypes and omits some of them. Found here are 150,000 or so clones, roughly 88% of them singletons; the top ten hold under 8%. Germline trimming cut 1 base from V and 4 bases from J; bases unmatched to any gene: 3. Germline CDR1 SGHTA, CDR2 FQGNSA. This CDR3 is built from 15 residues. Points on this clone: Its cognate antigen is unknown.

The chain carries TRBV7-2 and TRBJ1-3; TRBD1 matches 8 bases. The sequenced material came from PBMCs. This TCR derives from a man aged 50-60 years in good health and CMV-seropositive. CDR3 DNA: TGTGCCAGCAGCTTAGGGACAGGGATAGGAAACACCATATATTTT. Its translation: CASSLGTGIGNTIYF. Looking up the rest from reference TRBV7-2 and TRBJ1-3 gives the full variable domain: GAGVSQSPSNKVTEKGKDVELRCDPISGHTALYWYRQSLGQGLEFLIYFQGNSAPDKSGLPSDRFSAERTGGSVSTLTIQRTQQEDSAVYLCASSLGTGIGNTIYFGEGSWLTVV.